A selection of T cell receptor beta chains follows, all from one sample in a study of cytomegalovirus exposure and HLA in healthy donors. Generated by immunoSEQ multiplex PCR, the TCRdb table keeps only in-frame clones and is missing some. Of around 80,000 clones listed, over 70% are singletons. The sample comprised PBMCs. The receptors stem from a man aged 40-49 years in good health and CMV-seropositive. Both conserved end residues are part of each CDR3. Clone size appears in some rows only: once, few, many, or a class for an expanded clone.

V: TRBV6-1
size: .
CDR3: CASSEDDRGYNTEAFF

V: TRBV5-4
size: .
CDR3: CASSVRTGGMSEKLFF

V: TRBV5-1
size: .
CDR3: CASSPRQGAGELFF

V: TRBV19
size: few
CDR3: CASSYAGGSYNEQFF

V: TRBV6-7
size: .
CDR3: CASSWDKKETQYF

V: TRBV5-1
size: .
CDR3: CASSLGGTSGSMYNEQFF

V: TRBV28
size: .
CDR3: CASSWPSGSGDTQYF

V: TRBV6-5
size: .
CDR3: CASSHSGASTDTQYF

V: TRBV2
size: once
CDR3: CASRKQGVRTDTQYF

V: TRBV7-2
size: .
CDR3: CASSLAGRTSGGCRF

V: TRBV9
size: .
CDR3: CASSPSPGGQGSGANVLTF

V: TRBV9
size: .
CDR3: CASSVSQERAGYTF

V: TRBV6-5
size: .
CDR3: CASSFKIDRVQHF

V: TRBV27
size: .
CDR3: CASSFQDNANTGELFF

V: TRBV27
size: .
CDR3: CASSLGGERGYTF

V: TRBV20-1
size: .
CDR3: CSAWSTEAFF

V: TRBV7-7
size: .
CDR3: CASSSPGGSRSTGELFF

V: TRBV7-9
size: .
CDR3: CASSLVRDSIAPQHF

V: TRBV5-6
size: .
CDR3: CASSITGYRYEQYF

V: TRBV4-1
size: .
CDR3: CASSQDADFRYNEQFF

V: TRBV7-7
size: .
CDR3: CASSSGTSGIREQFF

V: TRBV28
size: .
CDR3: CASSPDPGGNQPQHF

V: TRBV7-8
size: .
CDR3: CASSRRGSGGPGELFF

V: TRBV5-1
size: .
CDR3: CASSSIAGGSTGELFF

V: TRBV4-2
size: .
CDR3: CASSQDWASGDEQFF

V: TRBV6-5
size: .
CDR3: CASSRLAGAPNEQFF

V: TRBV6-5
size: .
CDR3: CASSSNSGDTQYF

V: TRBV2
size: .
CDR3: CASSESVYNEQFF

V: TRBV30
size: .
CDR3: CAWSEKPLQGMYEQYF

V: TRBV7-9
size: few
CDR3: CASSSDRTLGTEAFF

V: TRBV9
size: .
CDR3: CASSVRGTLQETQYF

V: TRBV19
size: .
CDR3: CASSAPGRAYNEQFF

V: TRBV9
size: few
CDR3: CASSPSDWREQYF

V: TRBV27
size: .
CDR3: CASSLSSGANVLTF

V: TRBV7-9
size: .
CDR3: CASTMGTTGNTIYF

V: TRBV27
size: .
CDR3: CASSLGGTGNQPQHF

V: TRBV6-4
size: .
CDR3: CASFGTSGPDTQYF

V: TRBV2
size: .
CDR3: CASSERAGGWYEQYF

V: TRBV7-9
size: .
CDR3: CASSPRGVLTEQYF

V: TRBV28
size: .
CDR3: CASRKRGLTTGELFF

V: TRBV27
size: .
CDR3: CASRRTEINYGYTF

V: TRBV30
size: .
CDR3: CAWTLDRVPWGYTF

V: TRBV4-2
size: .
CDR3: CASSQGAGGPDTQYF

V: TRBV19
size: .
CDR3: CASRPVDSYGYTF

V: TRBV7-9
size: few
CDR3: CASSPSGNEQFF

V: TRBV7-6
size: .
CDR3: CASSLLKGEGEVDEQYF

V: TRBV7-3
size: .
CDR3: CASSPRLGGSTDTQYF

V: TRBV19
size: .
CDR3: CASSPGTSYEQYF

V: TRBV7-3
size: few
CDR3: CASSLTYGHLSYNEQFF

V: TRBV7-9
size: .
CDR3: CASSSGGSENEQFF

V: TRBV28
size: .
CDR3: CASNSPQGASAEAFF

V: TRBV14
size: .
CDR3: CASSQVRTVSEQYF

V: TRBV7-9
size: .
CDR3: CASSSDRGAGETQYF

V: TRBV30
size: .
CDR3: CAWNRVLGTDTQYF

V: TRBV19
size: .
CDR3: CASSILSSGGSYEQYF

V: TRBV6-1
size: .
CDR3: CASSALAGTTDTQYF

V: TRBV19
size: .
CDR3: CASSAQGKTGELFF

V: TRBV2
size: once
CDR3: CASKREYEQYF

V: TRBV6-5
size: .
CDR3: CASSYSRTNTDTQYF